What follows describes a single T cell receptor beta chain. These data belong to a study of T cell changes during pregnancy in multiple sclerosis. Here immunoSEQ multiplex PCR was the method, and the copy in TCRdb shows in-frame clones only, minus some. The table records around 48,000 clones, almost 95% of them present only once. The CDR3 has 15 amino acids. The TCR sequence derives from a female donor in good health, enrolled as a control in a pregnancy study. V gene TRBV21-1 combines with J gene TRBJ2-3; the D call in the table, TRBD2, was not verified against the DNA. TRBV21-1 is a known pseudogene. Sequencing was performed on CD4+ T cells from peripheral blood mononuclear cells, taken in the second trimester of pregnancy. Here the CDR3 reads CASSKRLAVTDTQYF. The CDR3 nucleotides read TGTGCCAGCAGCAAACGTTTAGCGGTCACAGATACGCAGTATTTT.